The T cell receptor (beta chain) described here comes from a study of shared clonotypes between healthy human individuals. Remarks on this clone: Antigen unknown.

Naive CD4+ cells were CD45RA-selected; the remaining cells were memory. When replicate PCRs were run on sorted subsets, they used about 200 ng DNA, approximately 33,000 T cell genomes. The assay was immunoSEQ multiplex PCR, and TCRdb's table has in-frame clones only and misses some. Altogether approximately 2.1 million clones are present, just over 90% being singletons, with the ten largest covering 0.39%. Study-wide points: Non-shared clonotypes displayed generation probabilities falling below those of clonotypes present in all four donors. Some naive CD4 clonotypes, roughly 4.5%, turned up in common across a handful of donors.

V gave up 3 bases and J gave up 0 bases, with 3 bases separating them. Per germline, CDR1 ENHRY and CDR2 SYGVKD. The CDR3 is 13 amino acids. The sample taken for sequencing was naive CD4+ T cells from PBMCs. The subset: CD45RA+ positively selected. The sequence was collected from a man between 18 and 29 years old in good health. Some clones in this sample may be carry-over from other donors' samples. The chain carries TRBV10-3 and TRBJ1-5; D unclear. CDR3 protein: CAISDSSNQPQHF. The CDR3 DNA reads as TGTGCCATCAGTGACAGTAGCAATCAGCCCCAGCATTTT.